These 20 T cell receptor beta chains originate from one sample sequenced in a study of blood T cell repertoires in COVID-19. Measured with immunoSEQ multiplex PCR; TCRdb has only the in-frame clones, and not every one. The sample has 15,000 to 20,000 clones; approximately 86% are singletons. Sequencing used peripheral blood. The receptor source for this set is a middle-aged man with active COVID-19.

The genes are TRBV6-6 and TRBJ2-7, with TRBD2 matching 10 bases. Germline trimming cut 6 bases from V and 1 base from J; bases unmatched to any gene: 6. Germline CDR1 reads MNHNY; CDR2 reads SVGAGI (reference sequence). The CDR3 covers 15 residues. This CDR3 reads CASSTTSGSSYEQYF. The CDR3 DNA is TGTGCCAGCAGCACGACTAGCGGGTCTTCCTACGAGCAGTACTTC.

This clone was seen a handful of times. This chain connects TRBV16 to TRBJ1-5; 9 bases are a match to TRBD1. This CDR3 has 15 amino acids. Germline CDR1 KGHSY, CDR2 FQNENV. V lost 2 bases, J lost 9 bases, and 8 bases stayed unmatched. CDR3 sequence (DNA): TGTGCCAGCAGCCAACTCGACAGGGGGAAATCGCCCCAGCATTTT. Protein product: CASSQLDRGKSPQHF.

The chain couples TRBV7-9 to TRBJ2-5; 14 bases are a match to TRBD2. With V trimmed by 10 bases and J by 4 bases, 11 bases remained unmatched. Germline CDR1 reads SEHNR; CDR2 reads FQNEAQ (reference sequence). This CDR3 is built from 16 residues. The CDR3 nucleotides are TGTGCCATCTCTAGAGGGACTAGCGGGAGAGTAGAGACCCAGTACTTC. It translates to CAISRGTSGRVETQYF.

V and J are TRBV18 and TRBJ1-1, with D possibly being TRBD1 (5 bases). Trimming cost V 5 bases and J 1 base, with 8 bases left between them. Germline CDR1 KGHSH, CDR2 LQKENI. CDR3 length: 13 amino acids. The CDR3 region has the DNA TGTGCCAGCTCAGCGACAGCGAACACTGAAGCTTTCTTT. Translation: CASSATANTEAFF.

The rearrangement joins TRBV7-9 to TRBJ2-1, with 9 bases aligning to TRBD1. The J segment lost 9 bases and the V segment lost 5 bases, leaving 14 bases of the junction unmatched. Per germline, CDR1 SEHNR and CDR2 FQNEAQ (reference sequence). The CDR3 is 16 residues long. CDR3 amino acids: CASSGPGQGQSGEQFF. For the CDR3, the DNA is TGTGCCAGCAGCGGCCCGGGACAGGGTCAATCTGGTGAGCAGTTCTTC.

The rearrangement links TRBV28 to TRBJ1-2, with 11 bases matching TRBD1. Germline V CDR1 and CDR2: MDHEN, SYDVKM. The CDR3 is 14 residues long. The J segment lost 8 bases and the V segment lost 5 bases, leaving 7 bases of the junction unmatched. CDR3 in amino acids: CASSPGQGVKGYTF. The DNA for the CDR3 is TGTGCCAGCAGTCCGGGACAGGGGGTAAAAGGCTACACCTTC.

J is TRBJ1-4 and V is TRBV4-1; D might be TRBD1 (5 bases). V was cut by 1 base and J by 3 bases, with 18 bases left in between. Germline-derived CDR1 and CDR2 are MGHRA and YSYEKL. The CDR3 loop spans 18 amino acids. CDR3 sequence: CASSQGTGGARSNEKLFF. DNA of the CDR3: TGCGCCAGCAGCCAAGGGACTGGAGGGGCGCGATCTAATGAAAAACTGTTTTTT.

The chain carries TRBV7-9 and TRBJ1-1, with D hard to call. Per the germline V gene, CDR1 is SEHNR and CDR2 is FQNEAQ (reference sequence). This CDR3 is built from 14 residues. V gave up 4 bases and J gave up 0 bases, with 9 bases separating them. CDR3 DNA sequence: TGTGCCAGCAGCTCCGGACTGCTGAACACTGAAGCTTTCTTT. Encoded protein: CASSSGLLNTEAFF.

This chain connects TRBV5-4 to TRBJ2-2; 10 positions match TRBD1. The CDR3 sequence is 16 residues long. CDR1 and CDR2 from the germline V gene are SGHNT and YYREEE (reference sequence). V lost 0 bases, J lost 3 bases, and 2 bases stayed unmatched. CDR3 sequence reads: CASSLGQGADTGELFF. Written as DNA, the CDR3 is TGTGCCAGCAGCTTGGGACAGGGGGCGGACACCGGGGAGCTGTTTTTT.

The chain's CDR3 is CASSYKTGTGDGYTF. The CDR3 bases are TGTGCCAGCAGCTATAAGACCGGGACAGGGGATGGCTACACCTTC. The V and J genes are TRBV6-6 and TRBJ1-2, with TRBD1 matching over 10 bases. The V gene end was trimmed by 6 bases and the J gene end by 6 bases; junction bases not matched to a gene: 10. The CDR3 runs 15 residues. Per the germline V gene, CDR1 is MNHNY and CDR2 is SVGAGI (reference sequence).

Here the CDR3 DNA reads TGTGCCAGCAGCACGATAGGTAGCGGGACCCCCGAGCAGTACTTC. Translation gives CASSTIGSGTPEQYF. The chain links TRBV13 to TRBJ2-7; 8 bases are shared with TRBD2. Trimming removed 5 bases from V and 6 bases from J; junction bases left unmatched: 12. The CDR3 is 15 amino acids. CDR1 is PRHDT and CDR2 is FYEKMQ in the germline V gene (reference sequence).

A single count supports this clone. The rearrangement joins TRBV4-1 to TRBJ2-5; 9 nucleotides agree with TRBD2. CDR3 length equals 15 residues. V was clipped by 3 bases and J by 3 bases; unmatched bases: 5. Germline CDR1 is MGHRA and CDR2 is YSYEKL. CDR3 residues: CASSQGTSPKETQYF. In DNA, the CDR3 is TGCGCCAGCAGCCAGGGGACTAGCCCAAAAGAGACCCAGTACTTC.

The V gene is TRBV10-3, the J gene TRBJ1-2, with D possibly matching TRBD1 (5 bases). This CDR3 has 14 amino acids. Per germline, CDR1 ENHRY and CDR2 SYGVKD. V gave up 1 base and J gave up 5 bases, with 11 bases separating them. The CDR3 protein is CAISELGLSYGYTF. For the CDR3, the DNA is TGTGCCATCAGTGAGTTGGGACTTTCTTATGGCTACACCTTC.

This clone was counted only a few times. In DNA form, the CDR3 reads TGCGCCAGCAGCCAAGATCCTACTAGCGGGAATCTGGGGCAGTTCTTC. Translated, it gives CASSQDPTSGNLGQFF. The chain carries TRBV4-1 and TRBJ2-1, with 10 bases that match TRBD2. Germline CDR1 is MGHRA and CDR2 is YSYEKL. CDR3 length: 16 amino acids. V trimming: 0 bases; J trimming: 12 bases; junction bases outside the gene matches: 11.

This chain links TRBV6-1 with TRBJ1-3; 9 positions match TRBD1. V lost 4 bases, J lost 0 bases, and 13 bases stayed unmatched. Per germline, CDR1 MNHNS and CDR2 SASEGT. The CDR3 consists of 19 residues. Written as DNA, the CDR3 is TGTGCCAGCAGTGTTAAAGGGTCGGGGACAGGGTTCTCTGGAAACACCATATATTTT. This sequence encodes CASSVKGSGTGFSGNTIYF.

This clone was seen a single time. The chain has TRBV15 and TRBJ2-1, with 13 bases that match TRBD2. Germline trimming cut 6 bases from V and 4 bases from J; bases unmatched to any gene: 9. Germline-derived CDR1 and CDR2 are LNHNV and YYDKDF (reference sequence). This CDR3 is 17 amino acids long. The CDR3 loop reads CATSSTSGRVRYNEQFF. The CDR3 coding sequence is TGTGCCACCAGTTCTACTAGCGGGAGGGTGAGATACAATGAGCAGTTCTTC.

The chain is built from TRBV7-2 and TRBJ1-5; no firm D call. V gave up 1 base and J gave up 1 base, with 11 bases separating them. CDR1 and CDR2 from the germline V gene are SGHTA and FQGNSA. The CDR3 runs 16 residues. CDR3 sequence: CASSLGHLGSNQPQHF. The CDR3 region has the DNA TGTGCCAGCAGCTTAGGACATCTTGGGAGCAATCAGCCCCAGCATTTT. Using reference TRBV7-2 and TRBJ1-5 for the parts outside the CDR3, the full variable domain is GAGVSQSPSNKVTEKGKDVELRCDPISGHTALYWYRQSLGQGLEFLIYFQGNSAPDKSGLPSDRFSAERTGGSVSTLTIQRTQQEDSAVYLCASSLGHLGSNQPQHFGDGTRLSIL.

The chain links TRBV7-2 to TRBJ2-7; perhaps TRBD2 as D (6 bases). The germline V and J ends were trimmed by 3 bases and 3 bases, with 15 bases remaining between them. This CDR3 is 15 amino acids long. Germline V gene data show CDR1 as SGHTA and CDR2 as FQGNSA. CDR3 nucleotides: TGTGCCAGCAGCTTGTTCGGCGGGAAGGGCTACGAGCAGTACTTC. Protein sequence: CASSLFGGKGYEQYF.

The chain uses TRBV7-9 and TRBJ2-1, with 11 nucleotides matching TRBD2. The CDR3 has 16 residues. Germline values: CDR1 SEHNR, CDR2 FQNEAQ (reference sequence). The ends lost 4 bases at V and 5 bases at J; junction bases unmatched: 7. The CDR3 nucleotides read TGTGCCAGCAGCTCATCCGGGACTAGCGGAAACAATGAGCAGTTCTTC. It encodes CASSSSGTSGNNEQFF.

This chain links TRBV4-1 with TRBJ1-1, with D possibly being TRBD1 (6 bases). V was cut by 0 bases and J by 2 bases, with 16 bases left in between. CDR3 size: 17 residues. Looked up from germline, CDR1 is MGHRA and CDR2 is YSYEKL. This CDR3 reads CASSQEAAGRGNTEAFF. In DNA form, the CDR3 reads TGCGCCAGCAGCCAAGAGGCGGCTGGCAGGGGAAACACTGAAGCTTTCTTT.